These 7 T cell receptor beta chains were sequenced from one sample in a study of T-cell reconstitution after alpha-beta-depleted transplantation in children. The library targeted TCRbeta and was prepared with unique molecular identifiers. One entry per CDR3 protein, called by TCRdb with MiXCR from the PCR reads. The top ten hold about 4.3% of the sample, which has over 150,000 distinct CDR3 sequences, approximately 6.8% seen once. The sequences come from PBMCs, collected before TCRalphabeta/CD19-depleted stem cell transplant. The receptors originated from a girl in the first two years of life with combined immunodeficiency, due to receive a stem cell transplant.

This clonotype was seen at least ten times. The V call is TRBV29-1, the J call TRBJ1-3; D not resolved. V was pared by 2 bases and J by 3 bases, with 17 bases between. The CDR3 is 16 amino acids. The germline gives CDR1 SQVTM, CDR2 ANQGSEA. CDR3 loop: CSVEKTRPGSGNTIYF. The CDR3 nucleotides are TGCAGCGTTGAAAAAACCCGCCCAGGCAGTGGAAACACCATATATTTT.

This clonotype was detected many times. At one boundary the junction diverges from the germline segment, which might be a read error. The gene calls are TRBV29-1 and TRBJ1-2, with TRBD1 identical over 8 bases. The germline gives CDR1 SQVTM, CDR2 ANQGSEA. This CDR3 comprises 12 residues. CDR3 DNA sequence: TGCAGCGTCGAAGGACAGGGCCCGGGCTACACCTTC. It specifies CSVEGQGPGYTF.

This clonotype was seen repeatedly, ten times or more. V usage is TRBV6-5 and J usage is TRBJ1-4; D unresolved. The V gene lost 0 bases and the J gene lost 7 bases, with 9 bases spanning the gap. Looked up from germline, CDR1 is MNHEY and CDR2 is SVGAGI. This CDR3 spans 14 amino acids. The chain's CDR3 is CASSYSPGSEKLFF. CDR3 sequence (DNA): TGTGCCAGCAGTTACTCACCCGGGAGTGAAAAACTGTTTTTT.

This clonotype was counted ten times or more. This chain's CDR3 is CASTLAGGADGELFF. In nucleotides, the CDR3 is TGTGCCAGCACTCTAGCGGGGGGGGCCGACGGGGAGCTGTTTTTT. The chain recombines TRBV12-3 or TRBV12-4 with TRBJ2-2, with 12 positions matching TRBD2. This CDR3 has 15 residues. V shed 7 bases, J shed 7 bases, and the junction held 7 bases outside the gene matches.

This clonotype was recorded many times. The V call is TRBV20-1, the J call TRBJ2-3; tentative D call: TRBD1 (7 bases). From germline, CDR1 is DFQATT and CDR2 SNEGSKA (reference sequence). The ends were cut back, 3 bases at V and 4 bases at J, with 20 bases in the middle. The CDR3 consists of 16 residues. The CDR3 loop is CSARTGTGAWPDTQYF. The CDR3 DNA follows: TGCAGTGCTAGGACAGGGACGGGAGCTTGGCCAGATACGCAGTATTTT.

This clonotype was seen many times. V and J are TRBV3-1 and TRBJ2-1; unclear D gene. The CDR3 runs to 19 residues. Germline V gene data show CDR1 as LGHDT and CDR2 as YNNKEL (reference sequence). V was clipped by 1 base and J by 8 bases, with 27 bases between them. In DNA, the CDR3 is TGTGCCAGCAGCCAAGTTCTTATATTGTCCGGCCCCCCCACCCATGAGCAGTTCTTC. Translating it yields CASSQVLILSGPPTHEQFF.

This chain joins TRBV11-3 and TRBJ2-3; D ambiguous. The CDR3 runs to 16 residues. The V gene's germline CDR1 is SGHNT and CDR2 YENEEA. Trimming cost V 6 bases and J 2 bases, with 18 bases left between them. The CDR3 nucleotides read TGTGCCAGCAGTCCCCGAGGCACCCTACACACAGATACGCAGTATTTT. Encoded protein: CASSPRGTLHTDTQYF.